This T cell receptor beta chain was found in a study of metastatic and nonmetastatic thyroid tumors (dated by TCRdb to 2018 to 2021). About the full investigation: Repertoires from peripheral blood and from tumor or nodule tissue samples of malignant and benign thyroid patients were compared.

Beyond this particular receptor, the publication reports: TCR beta diversity was reported as significantly higher in malignant tumors than in benign nodules, in both blood and tumor samples.

Library creation used PCR. Data came from an Illumina HiSeq 4000. High-throughput sequencing was used to profile the TCR beta-chain CDR3 region of every patient. On the study's bioinformatics: Drawing on CDR3 differences between clinicopathological groups, the researchers built a classifier meant to tell apart patients with distant-metastatic papillary thyroid cancer. To measure repertoire diversity the researchers used the Shannon index, while the Morisita-Horn index served to gauge how similar the tumor and blood repertoires were. The public reads were quality trimmed at Q25 with fastp and then assembled into clones with MiXCR by TCRdb, keeping productive beta chains. What appears here as the V and J calls and clone size reflects TCRdb's work, not the paper's. The sample contains roughly 30,000 clones, less than 30% of them found a single time. Roughly 15% of the sample is in the top ten clones.

This clone has at least ten counts. Its target antigen remains unknown. Base quality data are lacking; no much larger clone is found one base away. None of the patients had been given any treatment before thyroid surgery. The study retrospectively analysed patient clinical samples collected from about 2012 to 2019 using T-cell receptor beta sequencing. This sequence originates from a female donor with papillary thyroid cancer or a benign thyroid nodule (not recorded which). Some clones in this sample may be carry-over from other donors' samples. Input material: blood.

The CDR3: CASSAGRRDSPLHF. The DNA reads TGCGCCAGCAGTGCCGGCAGGCGGGATTCACCCCTCCACTTT. The V and J genes are TRBV10-1 and TRBJ1-6, with the D gene too uncertain to name. Sequences WNHNN (CDR1) and SYGVQD (CDR2) are obtained from the germline V gene (reference sequence). The CDR3, cysteine through phenylalanine, is 14 amino acids long. The read is trimmed to its CDR3 DNA, 42 bases read in frame from base 1. The junction carries 12 bases between V and J, which are trimmed by 4 bases and 8 bases respectively.